Listed below are T cell receptor beta chains from one sample, sequenced in a study of OX40 agonist ivuxolimab in advanced cancers. Sequencing used immunoSEQ multiplex PCR; TCRdb keeps in-frame clones, though not all of them. The sample has about 90,000 clones; under 95% are singletons. Sample: CD4+ or CD8+ T cells sorted from blood, taken in a trial of the OX40 agonist ivuxolimab. The receptors originated from an adult with an advanced solid tumor such as melanoma, head and neck, liver or kidney cancer. CDR3s include the opening cysteine and the closing phenylalanine or tryptophan. D genes are given only for firm matches. Clone size is given for some rows only: seen once, a few or many times, or a class if the clone is expanded.

D | size | J | V | DNA | CDR3
TRBD2 | NA | TRBJ2-5 | TRBV27 | TGTGCCAGCAGTCCGACGGGACTAGGGGGAGAGACCCAGTACTTC | CASSPTGLGGETQYF
NA | NA | TRBJ1-4 | TRBV6-5 | TGTGCCAGCAGGCCCCGCCAGGCGTATAATGAAAAACTGTTTTTT | CASRPRQAYNEKLFF
TRBD2 | NA | TRBJ2-3 | TRBV7-2 | TGTGCCAGCAGCTTAGCAGGGACTAGCGGCTACACAGATACGCAGTATTTT | CASSLAGTSGYTDTQYF
NA | once | TRBJ1-3 | TRBV28 | TGTGCCAGCAGTTCCGGTGCCCTCTCTGGAAACACCATATATTTT | CASSSGALSGNTIYF
NA | NA | TRBJ1-6 | TRBV4-1 | TGCGCCAGCAGCCATTTCGACAGAGATAATTCACCCCTCCACTTT | CASSHFDRDNSPLHF
NA | NA | TRBJ1-4 | TRBV19 | TGTGCCAGTAATCCGTCGCTTGGTCGGAGAAATGAAAAACTGTTTTTT | CASNPSLGRRNEKLFF
NA | NA | TRBJ2-2 | TRBV19 | TGTGCCAGTAGTATGACAGGGAGGTCCGGGGAGCTGTTTTTT | CASSMTGRSGELFF
NA | NA | TRBJ2-1 | TRBV7-2 | TGTGCCAGCACCACGTCATCAGCGGGTTACAATGAGCAGTTCTTC | CASTTSSAGYNEQFF
NA | NA | TRBJ1-2 | TRBV28 | TGTGCCAGCATTATGGGGGGAATTAACTATGGCTACACCTTC | CASIMGGINYGYTF
TRBD2 | NA | TRBJ2-7 | TRBV10-3 | TGTGCCATCAGTGATTTCACTAGCGGGAGCGGATACGAGCAGTACTTC | CAISDFTSGSGYEQYF
NA | NA | TRBJ2-5 | TRBV5-1 | TGCGCCAGCAGCTTGGTTAAATCGGGAGAGACCCAGTACTTC | CASSLVKSGETQYF
NA | NA | TRBJ2-3 | TRBV7-9 | TGTGCCAGCAGCTTAGGGGGCGGCCCAGATACGCAGTATTTT | CASSLGGGPDTQYF
TRBD2 | NA | TRBJ2-2 | TRBV9 | TGTGCCAGCAGCGCCCGAGCGGGAGGGCCCTCCGGGGAGCTGTTTTTT | CASSARAGGPSGELFF
TRBD2 | NA | TRBJ2-1 | TRBV18 | TGTGCCAGCTCACCAGGCCGCGGGAGGGCCGATGAGCAGTTCTTC | CASSPGRGRADEQFF
NA | once | TRBJ2-6 | TRBV7-9 | TGTGCCAGCAGCTTAGTTAGCTCTGGGGCCAACGTCCTGACTTTC | CASSLVSSGANVLTF
TRBD1 | NA | TRBJ2-7 | TRBV11-2 | TGTGCCAGCAGCTTAGTCTCAGGGGGCAGAGAGCAGTACTTC | CASSLVSGGREQYF
NA | NA | TRBJ2-7 | TRBV5-1 | TGCGCCAGCAAGGTTTCCCCCGGGCTCGACTCCTACGAGCAGTACTTC | CASKVSPGLDSYEQYF
TRBD1 | NA | TRBJ1-2 | TRBV15 | TGTGCCACCAGGGGGACAGGGAGGGATGGCTACACCTTC | CATRGTGRDGYTF
TRBD1 | NA | TRBJ2-5 | TRBV5-1 | TGCGCCAGCAGCTTGGTGGGACAGGGTTTTCAAGAGACCCAGTACTTC | CASSLVGQGFQETQYF
TRBD1 | NA | TRBJ2-1 | TRBV7-8 | TGTGCCAGCAGCCCGACGGACAGGGTACGTTACAATGAGCAGTTCTTC | CASSPTDRVRYNEQFF
TRBD2 | NA | TRBJ2-2 | TRBV7-2 | TGTGCCAGCAGCTCTCCTAGCGGGGGCACCGGGGAGCTGTTTTTT | CASSSPSGGTGELFF
TRBD2 | NA | TRBJ2-1 | TRBV5-1 | TGCGCCAGCAGCTTGGTCCTAGCGGGAGGGGATGAGCAGTTCTTC | CASSLVLAGGDEQFF
TRBD1 | NA | TRBJ2-5 | TRBV6-5 | TGTGCCAGCAGGGGTACAGGGGGCCCGTGGGAGCAGTACTTC | CASRGTGGPWEQYF
NA | NA | TRBJ2-7 | TRBV5-4 | TGTGCCAGCAGCTTGGAGGGGGGCAGATACGAGCAGTACTTC | CASSLEGGRYEQYF
TRBD2 | NA | TRBJ2-7 | TRBV29-1 | TGCAGCGTTGTTGGAACTAGCGGTCCCCTACGCGAGCAGTACTTC | CSVVGTSGPLREQYF
TRBD2 | NA | TRBJ2-2 | TRBV7-2 | TGTGCCAGCAGCTTTAAACCGGGACTAGAGACCGGGGAGCTGTTTTTT | CASSFKPGLETGELFF
TRBD1 | NA | TRBJ1-1 | TRBV9 | TGTGCCAGCAGCGTAACCCCGGGACAGGGTAGCACTGAAGCTTTCTTT | CASSVTPGQGSTEAFF
NA | NA | TRBJ2-3 | TRBV14 | TGTGCCAGCAGCCAAGGAGGGGCCGACGATACGCAGTATTTT | CASSQGGADDTQYF
TRBD1 | NA | TRBJ2-1 | TRBV18 | TGTGCCAGCTCAGGACAGGGGATCGTTGAGCAGTTCTTC | CASSGQGIVEQFF
NA | NA | TRBJ1-2 | TRBV5-1 | TGCGCCAGCAGCTTGGCCCGGGGCGGGGTCGTCTATGGCTACACCTTC | CASSLARGGVVYGYTF
NA | NA | TRBJ1-1 | TRBV18 | TGTGCCAGCTCTCGGGACCTTGAGAACACTGAAGCTTTCTTT | CASSRDLENTEAFF
TRBD1 | NA | TRBJ2-7 | TRBV4-1 | TGCGCCAGCAGCCAACGGACAGGGGGAGCCCCCTACGAGCAGTACTTC | CASSQRTGGAPYEQYF
TRBD2 | NA | TRBJ2-1 | TRBV19 | TGTGCCAGTAGTCCTCGGGAGGGCCGTTACAATGAGCAGTTCTTC | CASSPREGRYNEQFF
TRBD1 | NA | TRBJ1-2 | TRBV28 | TGTGCCAGCAGAACCATACAGGGGGTCTATGGCTACACCTTC | CASRTIQGVYGYTF
TRBD1 | NA | TRBJ2-1 | TRBV7-2 | TGTGCCAGCAGCCCGATGACAGGGGTCCTCACTGAGCAGTTCTTC | CASSPMTGVLTEQFF
TRBD1 | once | TRBJ1-6 | TRBV6-6 | TGTGCCAGCAGTTATACAGGGGGCACGGGTAATTCACCCCTCCACTTT | CASSYTGGTGNSPLHF
NA | NA | TRBJ2-7 | TRBV15 | TGTGCCACCAGCAGAGATCATTCCTTGTCCACCTACGAGCAGTACTTC | CATSRDHSLSTYEQYF
TRBD2 | NA | TRBJ2-5 | TRBV6-1 | TGTGCCAGCAGTGTTGCGGGAGGGGAGACCCAGTACTTC | CASSVAGGETQYF
TRBD1 | NA | TRBJ2-7 | TRBV7-9 | TGTGCCAGCAGCTTATCAGAGCTGGGACAGGGGAGCCCTAGCCAGTACTTC | CASSLSELGQGSPSQYF
TRBD1 | few | TRBJ1-2 | TRBV6-5 | TGTGCCAGCAGCACGACAGGGGAAGGCTACACCTTC | CASSTTGEGYTF